This T cell receptor (beta chain) was captured by sequencing in a study of cytomegalovirus exposure and HLA in healthy donors. PCR involved 60 Vbeta and 13 Jbeta primers. Sequenced by immunoSEQ multiplex PCR; TCRdb stores in-frame clones only, minus some. In the table there are under 150,000 clones, 75% to 85% of which are singletons. The donors (healthy individuals) were bone marrow donors. Germline V gene sequence: CDR1 KGHSH, CDR2 LQKENI. V was clipped by 3 bases and J by 11 bases; unmatched bases: 6. CDR3 length equals 13 residues. Note on this clone: What it binds is not known.

General study findings and limits: As was reported, the classifier diagnosed cytomegalovirus status with high specificity and sensitivity. In a later analysis, a missense DCLRE1C variant was linked to TCR beta V- and J-gene trimming. After further analysis at a later stage, 15,000 to 20,000 TCR beta sequences were associated with HLA alleles at 0.05 false discovery rate.

The TCR comes from a female donor in good health and CMV-seropositive. The rearrangement joins TRBV18 to TRBJ1-1, with TRBD1 identical over 10 bases. The specimen sequenced was PBMCs. CDR3 coding DNA: TGTGCCAGCTCACCGGGACAGGGGTGGCAGGCTTTCTTT. It is translated as CASSPGQGWQAFF.